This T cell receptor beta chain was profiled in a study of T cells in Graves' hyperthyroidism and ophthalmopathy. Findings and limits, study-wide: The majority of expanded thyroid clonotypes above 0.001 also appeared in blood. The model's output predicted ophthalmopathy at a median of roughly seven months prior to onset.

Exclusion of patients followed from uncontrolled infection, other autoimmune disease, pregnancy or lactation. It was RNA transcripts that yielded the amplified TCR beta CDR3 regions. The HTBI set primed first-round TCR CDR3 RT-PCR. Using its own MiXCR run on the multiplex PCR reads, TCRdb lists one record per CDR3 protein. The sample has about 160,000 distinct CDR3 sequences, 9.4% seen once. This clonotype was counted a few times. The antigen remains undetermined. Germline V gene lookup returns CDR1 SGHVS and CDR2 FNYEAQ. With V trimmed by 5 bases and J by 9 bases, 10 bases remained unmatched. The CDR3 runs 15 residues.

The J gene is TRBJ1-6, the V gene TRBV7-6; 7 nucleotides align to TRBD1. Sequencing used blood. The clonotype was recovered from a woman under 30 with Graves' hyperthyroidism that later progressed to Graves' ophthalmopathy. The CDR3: CASSRTGTEGSPLHF. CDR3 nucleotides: TGTGCCAGCAGCCGTACCGGGACAGAGGGTTCACCCCTCCACTTT.